This record looks at one TCR beta chain sequence and its context. The data stem from a study of T cell responses to AZD1222 COVID-19 vaccine. Assay used: immunoSEQ multiplex PCR; TCRdb lists only in-frame clones, some missing. The sample has over 150,000 clones, just over 90% seen once. The ends were cut back, 2 bases at V and 2 bases at J, with 11 bases in the middle. The CDR3 spans 15 residues. CDR1 is MDHEN and CDR2 is SYDVKM in the germline V gene. The gene calls are TRBV28 and TRBJ2-3, with D unclear. The receptor was derived from an adult in good health. The source was peripheral blood, collected on day 0 of AZD1222 vaccination. The CDR3 region is CASSLTDGVTDTQYF. The CDR3 coding sequence is TGTGCCAGCAGTTTAACTGATGGAGTCACAGATACGCAGTATTTT.